The 25 T cell receptor beta chains below come from one sample, sequenced in a study of T cell responses to AZD1222 COVID-19 vaccine. The repertoire was sequenced with immunoSEQ multiplex PCR; TCRdb's copy has only in-frame clones and lacks some. The data show 110,000 or so clones, approximately 86% seen once. This material consisted of peripheral blood, taken on day 0 of MenACWY control vaccination. These receptors all stem from an adult in good health.

The CDR3 DNA is TGTGCCAGTAGTATAGGATCAGGTGCAACTAATGAAAAACTGTTTTTT. This encodes CASSIGSGATNEKLFF. The chain links TRBV19 to TRBJ1-4; no clear D gene. V was clipped by 1 base and J by 0 bases, with 9 bases between them. Germline V gene data show CDR1 as LNHDA and CDR2 as SQIVND (reference sequence). This CDR3 has 16 amino acids.

The chain uses TRBV13 and TRBJ1-1; 9 bases map to TRBD1. V lost 5 bases, J lost 2 bases, and 12 bases stayed unmatched. The CDR3 consists of 17 residues. Germline CDR1 and CDR2: PRHDT and FYEKMQ (reference sequence). The DNA of the CDR3 is TGTGCCAGCAGCACGCGGACCGGGACAGGGATTAACACTGAAGCTTTCTTT. Protein: CASSTRTGTGINTEAFF.

The rearrangement joins TRBV19 to TRBJ2-1; 8 nucleotides agree with TRBD2. This CDR3 contains 15 residues. The ends lost 3 bases at V and 6 bases at J; junction bases unmatched: 7. Germline V gene lookup returns CDR1 LNHDA and CDR2 SQIVND (reference sequence). The CDR3 reads CASSIHQRESNEQFF. In nucleotides, the CDR3 is TGTGCCAGTAGTATCCATCAGCGGGAGTCCAATGAGCAGTTCTTC.

In its sample, this clone was seen a few times. This chain connects TRBV7-8 to TRBJ1-6; no firm D call. The V gene's germline CDR1 is SGHVS and CDR2 FQNEAQ. V lost 5 bases and J lost 0, with 17 bases in between. This CDR3 region has 18 residues. The CDR3 reads CASSTSINSSSYNSPLHF. The CDR3 DNA reads as TGTGCCAGCAGCACAAGCATTAATTCGAGCTCCTATAATTCACCCCTCCACTTT.

This chain uses TRBV28 with TRBJ2-2; TRBD1 matches at 10 bases. The CDR3 consists of 16 residues. Germline values: CDR1 MDHEN, CDR2 SYDVKM. Trimming removed 6 bases from V and 7 bases from J; junction bases left unmatched: 11. CDR3 loop: CASRPRDRGQDGELFF. CDR3 sequence (DNA): TGTGCCAGCAGGCCCCGAGACAGGGGGCAAGACGGGGAGCTGTTTTTT.

A single count supports this clone. The V call is TRBV28, the J call TRBJ1-4, with 7 bases lining up with TRBD1. CDR1 and CDR2 (germline): MDHEN, SYDVKM. V lost 4 bases and J lost 0; bases outside the gene matches: 11. The CDR3 runs to 18 residues. CDR3 DNA sequence: TGTGCCAGCAGTTCGACAGGGTCAGCAACCGCAACTAATGAAAAACTGTTTTTT. Its protein is CASSSTGSATATNEKLFF.

The chain recombines TRBV6-5 with TRBJ1-1, with unresolved D. CDR3 size: 12 residues. Germline V CDR1 and CDR2: MNHEY, SVGAGI. Between the trimmed V and J ends, which lost 7 bases and 5 bases, there was a span of 11 bases. The CDR3 is CASTGVGTEAFF. The CDR3 nucleotides read TGTGCCAGCACTGGGGTTGGGACTGAAGCTTTCTTT.

CDR3 nucleotide sequence: TGTGCTGGCGGTTCCTACGAGCAGTACTTC. This gives the protein CAGGSYEQYF. The V and J genes are TRBV6-5 and TRBJ2-7; D is unresolved. The CDR3 covers 10 residues. Germline CDR1 is MNHEY and CDR2 is SVGAGI.

The DNA of the CDR3 is TGCGCCAGCGCCAGACAGGGATATGGCGGGGAGCTGTTTTTT. This codes for CASARQGYGGELFF. The chain is built from TRBV10-2 and TRBJ2-2; 7 nucleotides agree with TRBD1. The CDR3 runs to 14 residues. The germline gives CDR1 WSHSY, CDR2 SAAADI. V shed 8 bases, J shed 7 bases, and the junction held 10 bases outside the gene matches.

The V and J genes are TRBV6-6 and TRBJ2-1; 7 nucleotides match TRBD2. Germline CDR1 is MNHNY and CDR2 is SVGAGI (reference sequence). Losses at the gene ends were 2 bases for V and 0 bases for J; bases not matched to a gene: 1. CDR3 size: 15 residues. DNA for the CDR3: TGTGCCAGCAGTTACGGCGGGGGCTCCTACAATGAGCAGTTCTTC. Protein sequence: CASSYGGGSYNEQFF.

The genes are TRBV19 and TRBJ2-7, with a tentative D call TRBD2 (7 bases). Germline V gives CDR1 LNHDA, CDR2 SQIVND (reference sequence). CDR3 length: 14 residues. Trimming took off 5 bases at V and 0 bases at J, with 11 bases between the two ends. The CDR3 bases are TGTGCCAGTAGTGAGGGGGGGTTCTCCTACGAGCAGTACTTC. Encoded protein: CASSEGGFSYEQYF. Drawing the rest from reference TRBV19 and TRBJ2-7, the complete variable domain is DGGITQSPKYLFRKEGQNVTLSCEQNLNHDAMYWYRQDPGQGLRLIYYSQIVNDFQKGDIAEGYSVSREKKESFPLTVTSAQKNPTAFYLCASSEGGFSYEQYFGPGTRLTVT.

This clone was detected ten times or more. A much larger clone differs from this one at a single base, so this may be a read error. The sample contains more than one DNA sequence encoding this CDR3. The DNA for the CDR3 is TGTGCCAGCAGCTCCTCCTACGAGCAGTACTTC. This translates into CASSSSYEQYF. This rearrangement joins TRBV28 to TRBJ2-7; no reliable D call. Germline V gives CDR1 MDHEN, CDR2 SYDVKM. The V gene lost 6 bases and the J gene lost 0 bases, with 3 bases spanning the gap. This CDR3 has 11 amino acids.

The chain has TRBV7-9 and TRBJ1-1; D perhaps matches TRBD1 (6 bases). The germline V gene has CDR1 SEHNR and CDR2 FQNEAQ (reference sequence). Trimming removed 7 bases at V and 6 bases at J, with 12 bases between. The CDR3 extends over 12 amino acids. The CDR3 loop reads CASTRGEAEAFF. In DNA form, the CDR3 reads TGTGCCAGCACTAGGGGGGAGGCTGAAGCTTTCTTT.

This chain connects TRBV6-1 to TRBJ1-5, with no clear D. The CDR3 sequence is 13 residues long. V shed 3 bases and J shed 4 bases, with 7 bases lying between them. CDR1 is MNHNS, CDR2 SASEGT, per germline. Here the CDR3 reads CASSEAINQPQHF. In nucleotides, the CDR3 is TGTGCCAGCAGTGAGGCTATTAATCAGCCCCAGCATTTT.

This clone was seen only once. The V call is TRBV11-1, the J call TRBJ2-1, with D tentatively TRBD2 (5 bases). The V and J ends lost 4 bases and 10 bases respectively, with 11 bases between them. This CDR3 has 12 amino acids. Germline-derived CDR1 and CDR2 are SGHAT and FQDESV (reference sequence). CDR3 loop: CASSWRTGEQFF. The CDR3 coding sequence is TGTGCCAGCAGCTGGCGGACTGGAGAGCAGTTCTTC. Full variable domain (outside the CDR3, taken from reference TRBV11-1 and TRBJ2-1): EAEVAQSPRYKITEKSQAVAFWCDPISGHATLYWYRQILGQGPELLVQFQDESVVDDSQLPKDRFSAERLKGVDSTLKIQPAELGDSAMYLCASSWRTGEQFFGPGTRLTVL.

The chain carries TRBV7-9 and TRBJ1-1; the D is unclear. The CDR3 contains 12 residues. Germline V gene sequence: CDR1 SEHNR, CDR2 FQNEAQ (reference sequence). Between the trimmed V and J ends, which lost 1 base and 4 bases, there was a span of 4 bases. The CDR3 bases are TGTGCCAGCAGCTTAGATTCCACTGAAGCTTTCTTT. Its protein is CASSLDSTEAFF. Filled out from reference TRBV7-9 and TRBJ1-1, the complete variable domain reads DTGVSQNPRHKITKRGQNVTFRCDPISEHNRLYWYRQTLGQGPEFLTYFQNEAQLEKSRLLSDRFSAERPKGSFSTLEIQRTEQGDSAMYLCASSLDSTEAFFGQGTRLTVV.

The CDR3 sequence: CSAWESISGNTIYF. CDR3 nucleotides: TGCAGCGCCTGGGAGTCCATCTCTGGAAACACCATATATTTT. The genes are TRBV29-1 and TRBJ1-3, with unresolved D. Trimming removed 7 bases from V and 0 bases from J, with 13 bases in between. The CDR3 loop spans 14 amino acids. Germline lookup yields CDR1 SQVTM and CDR2 ANQGSEA.

This chain links TRBV4-2 with TRBJ2-6; 11 bases line up with TRBD2. Germline V CDR1 and CDR2: LGHNA, YNFKEQ. The CDR3 has 18 amino acids. With 1 base clipped from V and 0 bases from J, the junction kept 2 bases outside the gene matches. CDR3 sequence: CASSQGLAGSSGANVLTF. The CDR3 nucleotides read TGTGCCAGCAGCCAAGGACTAGCGGGGTCCTCTGGGGCCAACGTCCTGACTTTC.

The gene calls are TRBV4-1 and TRBJ1-6, with D possibly TRBD1 on 5 matching bases. V was cut by 2 bases and J by 7 bases, with 21 bases left in between. The CDR3 loop spans 18 amino acids. Germline V gene lookup returns CDR1 MGHRA and CDR2 YSYEKL. The CDR3: CASSQRQTGIGENSPLHF. The CDR3 coding sequence is TGCGCCAGCAGCCAACGACAGACCGGAATAGGAGAAAATTCACCCCTCCACTTT.

The V and J genes are TRBV5-1 and TRBJ2-7; D is ambiguous. Trimming cost V 4 bases and J 2 bases, with 13 bases left between them. The CDR3 has 14 amino acids. Germline V gives CDR1 SGHRS, CDR2 YFSETQ. The CDR3 loop reads CASSQTGGAYEQYF. DNA for the CDR3: TGCGCCAGCAGCCAAACCGGTGGGGCCTACGAGCAGTACTTC.

This clone showed up just a few times. V gene TRBV7-3 combines with J gene TRBJ1-2; D gene uncertain. V was shortened by 5 bases and J by 11 bases, with 15 bases between the two germline ends. The CDR3 loop spans 12 amino acids. CDR1 and CDR2 from the germline V gene are SGHTA and FQGTGA. The CDR3: CASSPGPLVYTF. The CDR3 DNA reads TGTGCCAGCAGCCCCGGCCCTTTGGTGTACACCTTC.

This chain connects TRBV7-8 to TRBJ2-2; TRBD1 matches at 8 bases. Per germline, CDR1 SGHVS and CDR2 FQNEAQ. This CDR3 contains 14 residues. Unmatched junction bases numbered 1, after V lost 2 bases and J lost 5 bases. Written as DNA, the CDR3 is TGTGCCAGCAGCTTACGGACAGGGACCGGGGAGCTGTTTTTT. Protein product: CASSLRTGTGELFF.

The chain is built from TRBV28 and TRBJ1-5; the D is unclear. In germline, CDR1 is MDHEN, CDR2 SYDVKM. The CDR3 is 12 amino acids. The V end was cut by 7 bases, the J end by 0 bases, with 4 bases between. The DNA of the CDR3 is TGTGCCAGCATGGGTAGCAATCAGCCCCAGCATTTT. This translates into CASMGSNQPQHF. Full variable domain (rest looked up from reference TRBV28 and TRBJ1-5): DVKVTQSSRYLVKRTGEKVFLECVQDMDHENMFWYRQDPGLGLRLIYFSYDVKMKEKGDIPEGYSVSREKKERFSLILESASTNQTSMYLCASMGSNQPQHFGDGTRLSIL.

In its sample, this clone was seen once. V usage is TRBV4-3 and J usage is TRBJ2-1, with TRBD2 identical over 11 bases. V dropped 0 bases and J dropped 7; count of bases not matched to a gene: 8. The CDR3 contains 17 residues. Germline assignment: CDR1 LGHNA and CDR2 YSLEER. The CDR3 region has the DNA TGCGCCAGCAGCCAAGAAGAGAGGGGACTAGCGGATAATGAGCAGTTCTTC. It specifies CASSQEERGLADNEQFF.

V usage is TRBV4-1 and J usage is TRBJ1-5; 10 bases map to TRBD1. The CDR3 sequence is 17 residues long. J lost 4 bases, V lost 3 bases, and 9 bases had no gene match. Germline CDR1 and CDR2: MGHRA and YSYEKL. CDR3 nucleotides: TGCGCCAGCAGCCAGTCGGGACAGGGGTCGAGGAATCAGCCCCAGCATTTT. This sequence encodes CASSQSGQGSRNQPQHF.